These 11 T cell receptor beta chains came from one sample sequenced in a study of blood T cell repertoires in COVID-19. Libraries were prepared by immunoSEQ multiplex PCR; TCRdb keeps only in-frame clonotypes and omits some of them. The sample has over 30,000 clones; 77% are singletons. Material for sequencing was peripheral blood. These receptors all come from a human donor in a cohort sampled during active COVID-19.

This clone was seen a handful of times. CDR3 amino acids: CASGEDGYYGYTF. For the CDR3, the DNA is TGTGCCAGCGGGGAGGACGGATACTATGGCTACACCTTC. The rearrangement uses TRBV28 and TRBJ1-2; the D is unclear. V lost 8 bases to trimming and J lost 3 bases, with 13 bases between them. The CDR3 has 13 amino acids. Germline CDR1 reads MDHEN; CDR2 reads SYDVKM.

V gene TRBV2 combines with J gene TRBJ2-7; the match to TRBD2 covers 12 bases. Trimming took 6 bases from V and 6 from J; bases not matched to a gene: 9. This CDR3 has 15 amino acids. Germline-derived CDR1 and CDR2 are SNHLY and FYNNEI. CDR3 bases: TGTGCCAGCAGCCCCAAGGGGACTAGCGGGTCCGAGCAGTACTTC. Translating gives CASSPKGTSGSEQYF.

This rearrangement joins TRBV5-7 to TRBJ2-7; tentatively, D is TRBD2 (5 bases). TRBV5-7 is an open reading frame, and its role is uncertain. Trimming shortened V by 1 base and J by 5 bases, and 10 bases separated the two germline ends. The CDR3 has 13 amino acids. The CDR3 is CASSLLDGNEQYF. The CDR3 DNA reads TGTGCCAGCAGCTTGTTGGACGGGAACGAGCAGTACTTC.

This sequence joins TRBV29-1 and TRBJ2-2, with D perhaps matching TRBD1 (6 bases). CDR3 length equals 14 residues. V gave up 6 bases and J gave up 3 bases, with 14 bases separating them. Looked up from germline, CDR1 is SQVTM and CDR2 is ANQGSEA. CDR3 sequence reads: CSVTHRTDTGELFF. CDR3 sequence (DNA): TGCAGCGTCACTCACAGGACAGACACCGGGGAGCTGTTTTTT.

V gene TRBV18 combines with J gene TRBJ1-5; no firm D call. CDR1 is KGHSH and CDR2 is LQKENI in the germline V gene. This CDR3 contains 15 residues. Between the trimmed V and J ends, which lost 3 bases and 0 bases, there was a span of 9 bases. In nucleotides, the CDR3 is TGTGCCAGCTCACCCACATTAAATAGCAATCAGCCCCAGCATTTT. This sequence encodes CASSPTLNSNQPQHF.

The gene calls are TRBV27 and TRBJ1-6, with D hard to call. The CDR3 contains 14 residues. V dropped 2 bases and J dropped 5 bases, with 7 bases sitting between them. The germline V gene encodes CDR1 MNHEY and CDR2 SMNVEV (reference sequence). In DNA form, the CDR3 reads TGTGCCAGCAGTTTAAGAGAGAATAATTCACCCCTCCACTTT. It translates to CASSLRENNSPLHF.

The chain carries TRBV7-6 and TRBJ2-5, with a weak D call TRBD2 (7 bases). The V end was cut by 5 bases, the J end by 4 bases, with 23 bases between. The length of the CDR3 is 17 residues. Germline V gene data show CDR1 as SGHVS and CDR2 as FNYEAQ. The CDR3 DNA is TGTGCCAGCAGCCTTAGGGAGGGGGGCAGGAGGGGAGAGACCCAGTACTTC. It specifies CASSLREGGRRGETQYF.

This clone was seen a single time. V usage is TRBV3-1 (or the pseudogene TRBV3-2) and J usage is TRBJ2-5; D may be TRBD1 (5 bases). The CDR3 has 15 residues. The germline V and J ends were trimmed by 6 bases and 2 bases, with 16 bases remaining between them. Germline-derived CDR1 and CDR2 are LGHDT and YNNKEL (reference sequence). The CDR3 here is CASRAGYNRQETQYF. As DNA, the CDR3 is TGTGCCAGCAGGGCCGGGTACAACAGGCAAGAGACCCAGTACTTC.

The V and J genes are TRBV15 and TRBJ1-2; D uncertain. Trimming took 5 bases from V and 2 from J, leaving 12 bases between them. Germline values: CDR1 LNHNV, CDR2 YYDKDF (reference sequence). This CDR3 region has 14 residues. The CDR3 loop reads CATSPDSRNYGYTF. The CDR3 coding sequence is TGTGCCACCAGCCCGGACTCCCGGAACTATGGCTACACCTTC.

The chain links TRBV7-2 to TRBJ2-7; a possible D gene is TRBD2 (6 bases). The CDR3 is 16 residues long. V lost 4 bases, J lost 3 bases, and 19 bases lay in between. The germline V gene encodes CDR1 SGHTA and CDR2 FQGNSA. CDR3: CASSSSNRLEIYEQYF. The DNA for the CDR3 is TGTGCCAGCAGCTCATCCAATCGACTAGAAATCTACGAGCAGTACTTC.

This chain uses TRBV27 with TRBJ1-1, with TRBD1 as a possible D gene (6 bases). The CDR3 spans 16 residues. CDR1 and CDR2 (germline): MNHEY, SMNVEV (reference sequence). The V and J ends lost 3 bases and 4 bases respectively, with 18 bases between them. DNA for the CDR3: TGTGCCAGCAGTTTTGGACAGACGCGAAGTGGCACTGAAGCTTTCTTT. Its protein is CASSFGQTRSGTEAFF.